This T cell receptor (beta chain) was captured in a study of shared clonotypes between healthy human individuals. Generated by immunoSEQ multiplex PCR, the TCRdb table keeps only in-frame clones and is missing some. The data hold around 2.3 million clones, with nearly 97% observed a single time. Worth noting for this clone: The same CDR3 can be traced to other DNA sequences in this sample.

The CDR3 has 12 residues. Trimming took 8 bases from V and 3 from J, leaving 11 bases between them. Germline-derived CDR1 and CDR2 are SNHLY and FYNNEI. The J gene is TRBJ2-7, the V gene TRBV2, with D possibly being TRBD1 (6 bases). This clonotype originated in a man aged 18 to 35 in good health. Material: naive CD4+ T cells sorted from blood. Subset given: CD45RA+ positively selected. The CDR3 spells CASRDNNYEQYF. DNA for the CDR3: TGTGCCAGCCGGGACAATAACTACGAGCAGTACTTC.